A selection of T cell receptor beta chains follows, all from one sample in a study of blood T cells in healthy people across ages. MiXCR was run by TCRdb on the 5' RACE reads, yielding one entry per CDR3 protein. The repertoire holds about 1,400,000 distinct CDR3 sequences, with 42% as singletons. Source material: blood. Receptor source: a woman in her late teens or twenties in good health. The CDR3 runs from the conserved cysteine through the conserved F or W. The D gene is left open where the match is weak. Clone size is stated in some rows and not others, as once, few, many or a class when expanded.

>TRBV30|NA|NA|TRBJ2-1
CAWRTWRNYNEQFF
TGTGCCTGGAGGACCTGGAGGAATTACAATGAGCAGTTCTTC
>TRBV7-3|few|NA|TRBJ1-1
CASSLLKGVATFF
TGTGCCAGCAGCTTACTGAAAGGGGTGGCAACTTTCTTT
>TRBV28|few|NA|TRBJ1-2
CASSPTGGGQYYGYTF
TGTGCCAGCAGTCCTACTGGGGGAGGGCAATACTATGGCTACACCTTC
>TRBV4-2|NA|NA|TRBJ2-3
CASSQETKRRTDTQYF
TGTGCCAGCAGCCAAGAAACGAAGCGGCGCACAGATACGCAGTATTTT
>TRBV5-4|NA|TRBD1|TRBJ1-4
CASSNTGTANEKLFF
TGTGCCAGCAGCAACACCGGGACAGCTAATGAAAAACTGTTTTTT
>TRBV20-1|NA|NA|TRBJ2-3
CSARAERFTKADTQYF
TGCAGTGCTAGAGCAGAACGATTTACGAAGGCAGATACGCAGTATTTT
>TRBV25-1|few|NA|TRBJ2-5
CASSEEGLRTQYF
TGTGCCAGCAGTGAGGAAGGCCTTAGGACCCAGTACTTC
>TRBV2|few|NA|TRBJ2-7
CASRNRDISYEQYF
TGTGCCAGCAGAAACCGGGACATTTCCTACGAGCAGTACTTC
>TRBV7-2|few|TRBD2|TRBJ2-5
CASSPGSGEETQYF
TGTGCCAGCAGCCCTGGTAGCGGGGAAGAGACCCAGTACTTC
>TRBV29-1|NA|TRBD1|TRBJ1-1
CSVEGGQGEEGRAFF
TGCAGCGTTGAAGGGGGACAGGGTGAGGAGGGTCGAGCTTTCTTT
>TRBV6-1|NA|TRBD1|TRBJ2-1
CASRGSQGVLAYNERFF
TGTGCCAGCAGGGGATCACAGGGGGTATTGGCCTACAATGAGCGGTTCTTC
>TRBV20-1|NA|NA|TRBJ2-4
CSALVLPVRNNEQYF
TGCAGTGCTCTCGTTCTACCCGTCAGGAACAATGAGCAGTACTTC
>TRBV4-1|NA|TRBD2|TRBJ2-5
CASSLTTSGGVETQYF
TGCGCCAGCAGCCTCACGACTAGCGGGGGGGTGGAGACCCAGTACTTC
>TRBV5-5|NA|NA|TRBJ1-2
CASSWQQGAVGYTF
TGTGCCAGCAGCTGGCAGCAAGGGGCTGTGGGCTACACCTTC
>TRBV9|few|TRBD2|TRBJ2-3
CASSPRTSYLHTQYF
TGTGCCAGCAGCCCCCGGACTAGTTACCTTCATACGCAGTATTTT
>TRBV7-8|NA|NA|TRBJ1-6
CASSPDGLSSYNSPLHF
TGTGCCAGCAGCCCGGACGGCTTAAGCTCCTATAATTCACCCCTCCACTTT
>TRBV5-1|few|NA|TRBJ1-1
CASSYNTGSATEAFF
TGCGCCAGCAGTTACAATACAGGGTCGGCCACTGAAGCTTTCTTT
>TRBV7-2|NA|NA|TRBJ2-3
CASKGGQGTDTQYF
TGTGCCAGCAAGGGCGGGCAGGGCACAGATACGCAGTATTTT
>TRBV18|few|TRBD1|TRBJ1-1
CAGSPVDRVNTEAFF
TGTGCCGGCTCTCCCGTCGACAGGGTGAACACTGAAGCTTTCTTT
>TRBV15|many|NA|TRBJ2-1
CATSSRQGSGNEQFF
TGTGCCACCAGCAGCCGACAGGGTAGCGGTAATGAGCAGTTCTTC
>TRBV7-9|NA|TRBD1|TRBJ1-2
CASSSYDRGARDGYTF
TGTGCCAGCAGCTCTTATGACAGGGGCGCAAGGGATGGCTACACCTTC
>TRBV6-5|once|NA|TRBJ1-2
CASRPGTSDYGYTF
TGTGCCAGCAGACCCGGGACATCTGACTATGGCTACACCTTC
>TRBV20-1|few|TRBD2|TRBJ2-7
CSARKGLVSYEQYF
TGCAGTGCTAGGAAGGGACTAGTGTCCTACGAGCAGTACTTC
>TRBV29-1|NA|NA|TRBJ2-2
CSVEDGGTNTGELFF
TGCAGCGTTGAAGACGGGGGTACGAACACCGGGGAGCTGTTTTTT
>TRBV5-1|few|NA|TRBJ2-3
CASSATGGASTDTQYF
TGCGCCAGCAGCGCTACTGGCGGCGCTAGCACAGATACGCAGTATTTT
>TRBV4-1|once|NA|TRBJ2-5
CASSQETDYNETQYF
TGCGCCAGCAGCCAAGAGACGGACTATAACGAGACCCAGTACTTC
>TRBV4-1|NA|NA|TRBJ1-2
CASSQEGKGWFYGYTF
TGCGCCAGCAGCCAAGAGGGTAAGGGGTGGTTCTATGGCTACACCTTC
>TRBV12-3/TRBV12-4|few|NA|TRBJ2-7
CASSFVGTTHEQYF
TGTGCCAGCAGTTTCGTGGGGACAACCCACGAGCAGTACTTC
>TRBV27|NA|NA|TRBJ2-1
CASSLSPRGSYNEQFF
TGTGCCAGCAGTTTATCGCCCAGGGGATCCTACAATGAGCAGTTCTTC
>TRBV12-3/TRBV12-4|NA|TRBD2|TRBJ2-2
CASSLLTSGTGELFF
TGTGCCAGCAGTTTATTGACTAGCGGCACCGGGGAGCTGTTTTTT
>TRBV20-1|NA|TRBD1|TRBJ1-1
CSPATGGQDTEAFF
TGCAGTCCTGCAACAGGGGGGCAGGACACTGAAGCTTTCTTT